This paragraph covers one TCR beta chain sequence. The target antigen is unknown. The sample belongs to a study of a mutant IDH1 vaccine in newly diagnosed glioma. This CDR3 is built from 16 residues. Per germline, CDR1 SGHRS and CDR2 YFSETQ. V lost 4 bases, J lost 2 bases, and 8 bases stayed unmatched. The data were produced by immunoSEQ multiplex PCR, yet TCRdb's version contains in-frame clones alone and is incomplete. The sample has about 60,000 clones, around 87% seen once. Specified time point: week 23, last vaccination. In the vaccine, a single dose held 300 ug of the mutant IDH1 20-mer peptide, along with topical imiquimod. Study outcomes and limitations: With respect to changes in top peripheral T cell clonotypes, pseudoprogression seemed unrelated.

The receptor's source is a man in his forties or fifties with glioma. The gene calls are TRBV5-1 and TRBJ2-2; 7 nucleotides line up with TRBD1. The material sequenced was PBMCs, taken from a glioma patient whose treatment included an IDH1 peptide vaccine. CDR3 amino acids: CASSISTGVNTGELFF. CDR3 nucleotides: TGCGCCAGCAGCATATCCACAGGGGTCAACACCGGGGAGCTGTTTTTT.